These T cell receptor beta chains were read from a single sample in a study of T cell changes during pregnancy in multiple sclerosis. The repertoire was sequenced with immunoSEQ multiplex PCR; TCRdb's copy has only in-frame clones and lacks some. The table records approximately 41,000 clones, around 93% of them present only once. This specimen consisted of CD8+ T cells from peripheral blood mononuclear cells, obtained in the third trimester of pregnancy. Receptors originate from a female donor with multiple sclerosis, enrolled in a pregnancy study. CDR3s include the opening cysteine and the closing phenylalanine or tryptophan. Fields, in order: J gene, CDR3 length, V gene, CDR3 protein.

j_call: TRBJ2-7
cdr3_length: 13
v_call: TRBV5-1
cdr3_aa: CASRYRGTYEQYF

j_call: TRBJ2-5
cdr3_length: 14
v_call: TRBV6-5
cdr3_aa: CASSIQRWQETQYF

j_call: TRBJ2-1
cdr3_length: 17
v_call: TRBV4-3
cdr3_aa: CASSQDTTAASYNEQFF

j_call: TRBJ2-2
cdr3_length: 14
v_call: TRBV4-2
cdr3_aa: CASSQESRAGELFF

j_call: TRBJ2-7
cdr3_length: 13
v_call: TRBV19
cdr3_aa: CASSAGPLYEQYF

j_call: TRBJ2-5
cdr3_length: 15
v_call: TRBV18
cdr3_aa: CASSPIGGLQETQYF

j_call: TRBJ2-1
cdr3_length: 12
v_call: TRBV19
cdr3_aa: CASSPSVNEQFF

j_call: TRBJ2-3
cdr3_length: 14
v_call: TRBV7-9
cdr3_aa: CASFTPGRTDTQYF

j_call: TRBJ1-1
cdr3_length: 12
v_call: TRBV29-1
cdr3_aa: CSVPGQNTEAFF

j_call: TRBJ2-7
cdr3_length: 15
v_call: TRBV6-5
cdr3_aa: CASSYGQGGSYEQYF

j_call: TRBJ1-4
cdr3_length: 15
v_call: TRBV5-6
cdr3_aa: CASSLAGRGHEKLFF

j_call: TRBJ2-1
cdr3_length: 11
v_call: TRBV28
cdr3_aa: CASSPLNEQFF

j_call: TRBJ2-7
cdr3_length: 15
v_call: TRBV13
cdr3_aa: CASSLRGTVNYEQYF

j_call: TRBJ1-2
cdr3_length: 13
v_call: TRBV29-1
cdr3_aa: CSVEAYRGSGYTF

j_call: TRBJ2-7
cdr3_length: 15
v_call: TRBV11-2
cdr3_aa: CASSPGMGTGVEQYF

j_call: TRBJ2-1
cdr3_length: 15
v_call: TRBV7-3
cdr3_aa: CASSLIGQGANEQFF

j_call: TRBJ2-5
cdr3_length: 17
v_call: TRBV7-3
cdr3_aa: CASSPGVAGETGETQYF

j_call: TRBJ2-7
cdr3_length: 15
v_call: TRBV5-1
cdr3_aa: CASSLGGGDRYEQYF

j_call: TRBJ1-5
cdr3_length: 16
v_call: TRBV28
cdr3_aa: CASSFYPTDVHQPQHF

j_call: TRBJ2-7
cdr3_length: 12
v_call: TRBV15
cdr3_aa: CATSERIGEKYF

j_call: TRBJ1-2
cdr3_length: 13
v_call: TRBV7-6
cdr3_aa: CASSEGQNYGYTF

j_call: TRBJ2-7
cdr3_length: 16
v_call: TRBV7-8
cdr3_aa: CASSLEGLAGLVEQYF

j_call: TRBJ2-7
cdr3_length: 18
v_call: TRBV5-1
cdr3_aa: CASSLGVAGRVNSYEQYF

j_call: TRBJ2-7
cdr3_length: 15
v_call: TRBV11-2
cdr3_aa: CASSLSRSRNVEQYF

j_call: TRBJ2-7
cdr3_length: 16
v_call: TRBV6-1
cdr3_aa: CASSEQVGGGSYEQYF

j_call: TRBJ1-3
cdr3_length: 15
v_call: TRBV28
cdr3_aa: CASRPPGQTGNTIYF

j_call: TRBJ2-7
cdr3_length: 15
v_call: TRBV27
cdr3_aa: CASSWGASGYYEQYF

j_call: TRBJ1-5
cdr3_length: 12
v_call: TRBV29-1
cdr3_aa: CSVELSNQPQHF

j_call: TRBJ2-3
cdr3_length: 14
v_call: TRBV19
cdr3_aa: CASSRAGSTDTQYF

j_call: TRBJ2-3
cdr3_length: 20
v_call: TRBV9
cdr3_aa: CASSSPFGAGGPTSTDTQYF

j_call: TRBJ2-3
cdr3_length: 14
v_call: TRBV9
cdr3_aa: CASGGTREKDTQYF

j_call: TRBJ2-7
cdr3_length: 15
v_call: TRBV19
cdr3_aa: CASSTGQGGHYEQYF

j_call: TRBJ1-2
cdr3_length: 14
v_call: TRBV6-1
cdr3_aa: CASSQPGQLKGYTF

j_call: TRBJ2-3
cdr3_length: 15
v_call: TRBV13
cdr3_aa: CASSSWDADLDTQYF

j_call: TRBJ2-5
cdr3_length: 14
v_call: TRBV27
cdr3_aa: CASSWDRGEETQYF

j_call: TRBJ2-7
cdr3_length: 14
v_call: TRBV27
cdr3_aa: CASSPTGLNYEQYF